The sequence of this T cell receptor (beta chain) was determined in a study of T cell repertoires in cytomegalovirus infection. One entry per CDR3 protein, called by TCRdb with MiXCR from the reads. The table includes approximately 990,000 distinct CDR3 sequences, 25% to 40% detected once. As to this clonotype: Antigen: not known.

CDR1 and CDR2 from the germline V gene are SNHLY and FYNNEI. This CDR3 has 16 amino acids. Trimming took off 2 bases at V and 3 bases at J, with 13 bases between the two ends. The origin of this receptor is a human donor in good health (CMV status not recorded). Some clones in this sample may be carry-over from other donors' samples. The source material was cultured CD8+ T cells from PBMCs, sampled from culture after CMV antigen stimulation. The chain links TRBV2 to TRBJ2-2, with a possible D match to TRBD2 (6 bases). CDR3 in DNA: TGTGCCAGCAGTGAAAATGGCGGGGCCTACACCGGGGAGCTGTTTTTT. This gives the protein CASSENGGAYTGELFF.